Listed here is a single T cell receptor beta chain. Antigen unknown. Expressed TCRB transcripts were sequenced, since all the RNA that had been isolated was reverse transcribed. Clones were sequenced by immunoSEQ multiplex PCR, and TCRdb holds only the in-frame ones, with some missing. The table records roughly 180,000 clones, 6.5% to 9.5% of them present only once. The sample comes from a study of beta chain features in type 1 diabetes. Study-level results: The study found moderately but significantly shorter TCRB CDR3s in all four CD4+ subsets of Type 1 diabetes patients.

V lost 3 bases to trimming and J lost 4 bases, with 13 bases between them. The CDR3 totals 14 residues. CDR1 and CDR2 (germline): SGHAT, FQNNGV. Every single donor gave one heparinised blood draw, and these averaged roughly 100 mL. The origin of this receptor is a woman between 40 and 55 years old with type 1 diabetes. This chain joins TRBV11-2 and TRBJ2-7; TRBD1 might be the D (5 bases). The sample comprised central memory CD4+ T cells from blood. The CDR3 DNA follows: TGTGCCAGCAGCTTTCAGGGTTCAGGGTACGAGCAGTACTTC. Its translation is CASSFQGSGYEQYF.